This T cell receptor (beta chain) came from a study of early stage breast cancer tumors. Study-level background: Invasive lobular carcinomas made up about 35% of the 12 ER+/PR+/HER2- tumors. Each sample averaged approximately 10-fold read coverage.

The CDR3 is made up of 17 amino acids. V lost 4 bases and J 4 bases, leaving 23 bases between the germline ends. Germline V gene data show CDR1 as SGHRS and CDR2 as YFSETQ. A remark on this clone: What it recognizes is unknown.

The data were produced by immunoSEQ multiplex PCR, yet TCRdb's version contains in-frame clones alone and is incomplete. The data contain some 70,000 clones, roughly three quarters of them seen just once; the ten biggest clones take up 3.5%. Study results and limitations: Commonly generated sequences made up most enriched TCRB sequences shared between patients.

This receptor was obtained from a person in their sixties or seventies with breast cancer. The chain couples TRBV5-1 to TRBJ1-2, with D hard to call. Source material: blood. CDR3 loop: CASSPRKTINRPYGYTF. In DNA, the CDR3 is TGCGCCAGCAGCCCGCGAAAGACAATTAACCGACCCTATGGCTACACCTTC.